The entry below describes one T cell receptor (beta chain). Antigen unknown. TCRdb fed the reads into MiXCR, producing one record per CDR3 protein. The data contain roughly 160,000 distinct CDR3 sequences, about 20% of them seen just once; the ten biggest clones take up 25%. The sample comes from a study of T cell repertoires in cytomegalovirus infection. The CDR3 length is 15 residues. V shed 10 bases and J 3 bases; nucleotides not matched to a gene: 10. The receptor comes from a human donor in good health (CMV status not recorded). Some clones in this sample may be carry-over from other donors' samples. This sequence joins TRBV12-3 or TRBV12-4 and TRBJ2-1, with 9 bases aligning to TRBD2. The starting material was CD8+ T cells from cultured PBMCs, obtained from culture after CMV antigen stimulation. DNA of the CDR3: TGTGCCACCCGGCCGCGGGGGGGCTTCTACAATGAGCAGTTCTTC. It translates to CATRPRGGFYNEQFF.